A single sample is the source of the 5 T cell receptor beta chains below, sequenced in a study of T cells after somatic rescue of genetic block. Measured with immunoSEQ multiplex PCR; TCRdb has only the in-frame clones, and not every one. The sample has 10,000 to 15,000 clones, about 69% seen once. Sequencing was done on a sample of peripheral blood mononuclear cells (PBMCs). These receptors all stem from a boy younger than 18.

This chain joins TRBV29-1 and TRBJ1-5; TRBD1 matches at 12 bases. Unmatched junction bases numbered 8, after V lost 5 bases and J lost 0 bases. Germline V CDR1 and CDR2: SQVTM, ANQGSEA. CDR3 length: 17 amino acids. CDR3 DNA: TGCAGCGTTTACCGGGACAGGGGGCCTTATAGCAATCAGCCCCAGCATTTT. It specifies CSVYRDRGPYSNQPQHF.

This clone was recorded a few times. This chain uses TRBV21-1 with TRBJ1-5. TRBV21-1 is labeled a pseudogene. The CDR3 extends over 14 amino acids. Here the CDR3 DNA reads TGTGCCAGCAGCGCCGGGGTGGGCAATCAGCCCCAGCATTTT. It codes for CASSAGVGNQPQHF.

The CDR3 region has the DNA TGTGCCAGCAGCTTTCTGGGACAGGGGTGGTCAGATACGCAGTATTTT. Its translation: CASSFLGQGWSDTQYF. This chain links TRBV7-9 with TRBJ2-3, with 10 nucleotides matching TRBD1. The V and J ends lost 3 bases and 4 bases, in that order; junction bases with no gene match: 7. The CDR3 is made up of 16 amino acids. The germline gives CDR1 SEHNR, CDR2 FQNEAQ (reference sequence).

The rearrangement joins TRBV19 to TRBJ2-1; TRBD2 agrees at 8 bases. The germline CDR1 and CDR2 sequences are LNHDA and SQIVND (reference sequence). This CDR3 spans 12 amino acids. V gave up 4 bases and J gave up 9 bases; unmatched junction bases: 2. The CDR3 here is CASSTSGSEQFF. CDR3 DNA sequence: TGTGCCAGTAGTACTAGCGGGTCTGAGCAGTTCTTC.

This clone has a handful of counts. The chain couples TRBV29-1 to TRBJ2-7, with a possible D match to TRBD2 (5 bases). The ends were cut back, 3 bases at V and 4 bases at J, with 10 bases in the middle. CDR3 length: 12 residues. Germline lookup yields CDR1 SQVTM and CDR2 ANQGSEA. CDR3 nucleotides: TGCAGCGTTGAGGTGAAGCGGTACGAGCAGTACTTC. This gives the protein CSVEVKRYEQYF.